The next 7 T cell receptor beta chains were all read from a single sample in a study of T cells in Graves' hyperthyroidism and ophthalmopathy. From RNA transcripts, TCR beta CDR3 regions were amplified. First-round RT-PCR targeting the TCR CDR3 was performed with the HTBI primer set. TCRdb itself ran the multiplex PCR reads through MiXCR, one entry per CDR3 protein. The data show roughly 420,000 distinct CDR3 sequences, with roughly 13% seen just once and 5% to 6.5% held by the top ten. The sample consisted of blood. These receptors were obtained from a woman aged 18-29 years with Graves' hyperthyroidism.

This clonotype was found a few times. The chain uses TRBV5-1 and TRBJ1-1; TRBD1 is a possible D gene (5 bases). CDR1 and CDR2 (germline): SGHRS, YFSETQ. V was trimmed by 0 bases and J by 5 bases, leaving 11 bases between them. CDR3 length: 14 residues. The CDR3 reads CASSLEGFGTEAFF. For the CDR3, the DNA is TGCGCCAGCAGCTTGGAGGGGTTCGGGACTGAAGCTTTCTTT.

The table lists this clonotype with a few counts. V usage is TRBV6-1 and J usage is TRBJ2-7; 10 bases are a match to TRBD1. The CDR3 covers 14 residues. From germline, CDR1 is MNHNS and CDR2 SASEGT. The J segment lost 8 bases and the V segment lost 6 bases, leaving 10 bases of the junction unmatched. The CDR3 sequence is CASRTAGQGVQQYF. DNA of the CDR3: TGTGCCAGCAGAACGGCTGGACAGGGGGTTCAGCAGTACTTC.

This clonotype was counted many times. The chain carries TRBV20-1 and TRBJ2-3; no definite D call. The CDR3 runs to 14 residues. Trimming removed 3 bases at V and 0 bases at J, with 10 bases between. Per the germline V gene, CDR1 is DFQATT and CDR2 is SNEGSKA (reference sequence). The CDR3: CSASVPTSTDTQYF. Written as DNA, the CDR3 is TGCAGTGCTAGCGTCCCCACTAGCACAGATACGCAGTATTTT.

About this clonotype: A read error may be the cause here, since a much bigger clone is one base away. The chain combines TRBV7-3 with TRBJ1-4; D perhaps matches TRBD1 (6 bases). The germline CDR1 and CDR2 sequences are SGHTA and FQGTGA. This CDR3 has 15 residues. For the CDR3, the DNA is TGTGCCAGCAGCTTAACAGGGGGTACTAATGAAAAACTGCTTTTT. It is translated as CASSLTGGTNEKLLF. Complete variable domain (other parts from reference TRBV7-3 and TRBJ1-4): GAGVSQTPSNKVTEKGKYVELRCDPISGHTALYWYRQSLGQGPEFLIYFQGTGAADDSGLPNDRFFAVRPEGSVSTLKIQRTERGDSAVYLCASSLTGGTNEKLLFGSGTQLSVL.

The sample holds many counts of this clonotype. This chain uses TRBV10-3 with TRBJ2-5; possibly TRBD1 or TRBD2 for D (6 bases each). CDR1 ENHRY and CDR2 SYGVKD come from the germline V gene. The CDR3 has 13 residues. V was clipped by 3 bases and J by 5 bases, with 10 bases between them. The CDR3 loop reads CAISDGGGETQYF. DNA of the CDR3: TGTGCCATCAGTGACGGAGGGGGTGAGACCCAGTACTTC.

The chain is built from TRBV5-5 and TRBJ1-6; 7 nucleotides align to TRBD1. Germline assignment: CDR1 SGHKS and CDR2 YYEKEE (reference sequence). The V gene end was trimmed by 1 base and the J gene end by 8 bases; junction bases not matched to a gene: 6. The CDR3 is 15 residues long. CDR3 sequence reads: CASSLSGGRDSPLHF. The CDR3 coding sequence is TGTGCCAGCAGCTTGTCAGGGGGTAGGGATTCACCCCTCCACTTT.

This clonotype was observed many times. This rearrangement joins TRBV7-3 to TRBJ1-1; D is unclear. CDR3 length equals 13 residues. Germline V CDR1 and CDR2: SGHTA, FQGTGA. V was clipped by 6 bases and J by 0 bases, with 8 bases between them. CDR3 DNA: TGTGCCAGCAGGAACAACATGAACACTGAAGCTTTCTTT. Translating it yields CASRNNMNTEAFF.